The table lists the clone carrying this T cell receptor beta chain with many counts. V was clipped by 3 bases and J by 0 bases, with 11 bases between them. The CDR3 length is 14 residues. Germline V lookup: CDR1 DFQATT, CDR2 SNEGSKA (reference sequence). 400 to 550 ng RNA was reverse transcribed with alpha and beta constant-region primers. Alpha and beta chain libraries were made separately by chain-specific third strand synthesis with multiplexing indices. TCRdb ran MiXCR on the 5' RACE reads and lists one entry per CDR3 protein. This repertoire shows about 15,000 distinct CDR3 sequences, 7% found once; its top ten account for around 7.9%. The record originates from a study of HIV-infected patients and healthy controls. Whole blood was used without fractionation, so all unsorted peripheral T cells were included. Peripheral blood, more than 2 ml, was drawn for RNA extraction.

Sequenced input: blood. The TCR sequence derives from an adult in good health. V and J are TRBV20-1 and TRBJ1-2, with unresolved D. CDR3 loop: CSASSPLANYGYTF. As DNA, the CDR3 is TGCAGTGCTAGTAGCCCATTAGCTAACTATGGCTACACCTTC.